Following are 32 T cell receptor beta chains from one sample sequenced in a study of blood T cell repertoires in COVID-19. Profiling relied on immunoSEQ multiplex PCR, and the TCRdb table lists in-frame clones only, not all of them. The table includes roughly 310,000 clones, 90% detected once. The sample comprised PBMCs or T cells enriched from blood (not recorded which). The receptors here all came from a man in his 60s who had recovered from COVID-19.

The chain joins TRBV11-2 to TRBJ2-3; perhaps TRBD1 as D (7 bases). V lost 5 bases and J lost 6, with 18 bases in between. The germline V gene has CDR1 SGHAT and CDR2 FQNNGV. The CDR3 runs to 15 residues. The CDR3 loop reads CASSTSRGASDTQYF. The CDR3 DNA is TGTGCCAGCAGCACGTCCAGGGGGGCCTCCGATACGCAGTATTTT.

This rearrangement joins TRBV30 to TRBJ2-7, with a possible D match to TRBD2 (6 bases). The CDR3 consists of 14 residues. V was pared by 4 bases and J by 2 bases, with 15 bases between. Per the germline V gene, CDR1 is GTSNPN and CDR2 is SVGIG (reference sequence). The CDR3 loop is CAWNNGGPAYEQYF. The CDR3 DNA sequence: TGTGCCTGGAACAACGGGGGTCCTGCCTACGAGCAGTACTTC. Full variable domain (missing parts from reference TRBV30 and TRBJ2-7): SQTIHQWPATLVQPVGSPLSLECTVEGTSNPNLYWYRQAAGRGLQLLFYSVGIGQISSEVPQNLSASRPQDRQFILSSKKLLLSDSGFYLCAWNNGGPAYEQYFGPGTRLTVT.

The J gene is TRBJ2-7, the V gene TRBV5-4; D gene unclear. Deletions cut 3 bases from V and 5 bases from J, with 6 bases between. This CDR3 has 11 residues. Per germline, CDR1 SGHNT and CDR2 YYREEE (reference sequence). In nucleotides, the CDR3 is TGTGCCAGCAGCTCCCTCCACGAGCAGTACTTC. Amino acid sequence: CASSSLHEQYF.

In nucleotides, the CDR3 is TGTGCCAGCAGCGTAGGCGCGGGAGGAAACAATGAGCAGTTCTTC. It codes for CASSVGAGGNNEQFF. The rearrangement uses TRBV9 and TRBJ2-1; TRBD2 aligns across 8 bases. The germline gives CDR1 SGDLS, CDR2 YYNGEE. The CDR3 length is 15 residues. V was pared by 0 bases and J by 5 bases, with 4 bases of the junction left unmatched.

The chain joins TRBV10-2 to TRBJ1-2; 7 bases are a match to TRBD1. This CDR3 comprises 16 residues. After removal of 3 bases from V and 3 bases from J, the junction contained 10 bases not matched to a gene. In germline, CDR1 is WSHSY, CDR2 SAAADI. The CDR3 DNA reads TGCGCCAGCAGTGACGCGAACAGGGGTGAGCACTATGGCTACACCTTC. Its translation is CASSDANRGEHYGYTF.

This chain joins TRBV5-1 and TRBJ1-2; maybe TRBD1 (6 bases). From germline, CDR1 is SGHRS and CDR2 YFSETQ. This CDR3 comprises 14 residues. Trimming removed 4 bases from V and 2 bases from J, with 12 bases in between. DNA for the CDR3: TGCGCCAGCAGCCCGACAGGAGGAAACTATGGCTACACCTTC. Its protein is CASSPTGGNYGYTF.

The CDR3 DNA reads as TGTGCCGCGGCTAGCCCTACTTACAATGAGCAGTTCTTC. The encoded protein is CAAASPTYNEQFF. This chain joins TRBV5-4 and TRBJ2-1; TRBD2 is a possible D gene (5 bases). The V gene lost 10 bases and the J gene lost 4 bases, with 15 bases spanning the gap. The CDR3 loop spans 13 amino acids. Germline-derived CDR1 and CDR2 are SGHNT and YYREEE (reference sequence).

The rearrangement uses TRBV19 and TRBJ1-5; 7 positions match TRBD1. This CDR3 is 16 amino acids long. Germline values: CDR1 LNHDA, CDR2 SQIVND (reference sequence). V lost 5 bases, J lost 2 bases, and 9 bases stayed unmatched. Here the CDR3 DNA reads TGTGCCAGTAGTCTCTATTTCGGACAGGGCAATCAGCCCCAGCATTTT. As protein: CASSLYFGQGNQPQHF. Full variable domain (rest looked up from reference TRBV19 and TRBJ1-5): DGGITQSPKYLFRKEGQNVTLSCEQNLNHDAMYWYRQDPGQGLRLIYYSQIVNDFQKGDIAEGYSVSREKKESFPLTVTSAQKNPTAFYLCASSLYFGQGNQPQHFGDGTRLSIL.

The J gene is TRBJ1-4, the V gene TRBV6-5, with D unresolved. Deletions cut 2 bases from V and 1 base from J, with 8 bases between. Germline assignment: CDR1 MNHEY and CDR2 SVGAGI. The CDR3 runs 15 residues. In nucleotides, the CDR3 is TGTGCCAGCAGTTACGTTGCGAGAACTAATGAAAAACTGTTTTTT. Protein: CASSYVARTNEKLFF.

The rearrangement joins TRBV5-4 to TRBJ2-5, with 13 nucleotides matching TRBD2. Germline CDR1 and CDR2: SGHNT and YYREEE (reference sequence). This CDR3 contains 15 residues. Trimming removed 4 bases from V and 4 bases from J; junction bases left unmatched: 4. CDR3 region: CASSEGLAGSETQYF. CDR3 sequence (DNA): TGTGCCAGCAGCGAGGGACTAGCGGGGTCAGAGACCCAGTACTTC.

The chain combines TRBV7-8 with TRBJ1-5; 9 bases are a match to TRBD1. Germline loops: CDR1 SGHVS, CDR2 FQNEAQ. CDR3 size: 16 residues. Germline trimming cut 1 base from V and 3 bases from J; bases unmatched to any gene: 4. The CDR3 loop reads CASSLEGQGNNQPQHF. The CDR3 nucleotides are TGTGCCAGCAGCTTAGAGGGACAGGGAAACAATCAGCCCCAGCATTTT. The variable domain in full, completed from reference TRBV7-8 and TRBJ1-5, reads GAGVSQSPRYKVAKRGQDVALRCDPISGHVSLFWYQQALGQGPEFLTYFQNEAQLDKSGLPSDRFFAERPEGSVSTLKIQRTQQEDSAVYLCASSLEGQGNNQPQHFGDGTRLSIL.

CDR3 amino acids: CASSFGLAGAYEQYF. CDR3 nucleotide sequence: TGTGCCAGCAGCTTCGGACTAGCGGGGGCCTACGAGCAGTACTTC. J is TRBJ2-7 and V is TRBV11-2, with 13 nucleotides matching TRBD2. Germline CDR1 reads SGHAT; CDR2 reads FQNNGV. Losses at the gene ends were 3 bases for V and 2 bases for J; bases not matched to a gene: 1. CDR3 length: 15 amino acids.

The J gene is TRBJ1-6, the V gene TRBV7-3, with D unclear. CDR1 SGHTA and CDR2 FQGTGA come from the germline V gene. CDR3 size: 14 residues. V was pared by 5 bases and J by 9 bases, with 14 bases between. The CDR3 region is CASSQEGGISPLHF. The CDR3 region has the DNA TGTGCCAGCAGCCAGGAGGGAGGGATTTCACCCCTCCACTTT. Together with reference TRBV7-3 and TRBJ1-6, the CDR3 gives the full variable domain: GAGVSQTPSNKVTEKGKYVELRCDPISGHTALYWYRQSLGQGPEFLIYFQGTGAADDSGLPNDRFFAVRPEGSVSTLKIQRTERGDSAVYLCASSQEGGISPLHFGNGTRLTVT.

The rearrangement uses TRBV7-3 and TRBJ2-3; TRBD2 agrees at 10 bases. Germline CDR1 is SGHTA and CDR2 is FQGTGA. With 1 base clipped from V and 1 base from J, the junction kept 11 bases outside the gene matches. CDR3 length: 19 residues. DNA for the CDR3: TGTGCCAGCAGCTTAATTAGGGCTAGCGGGGGACACGGCACAGATACGCAGTATTTT. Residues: CASSLIRASGGHGTDTQYF.

CDR3 sequence: CASSPTNCPQYF. CDR3 DNA sequence: TGTGCCAGCAGTCCGACTAACTGTCCGCAGTATTTT. The V and J genes are TRBV12-3 or TRBV12-4 and TRBJ2-3; TRBD2 is a possible D gene (5 bases). The CDR3 is 12 residues long. Trimming shortened V by 5 bases and J by 10 bases, and 13 bases separated the two germline ends.

CDR3 sequence reads: CATRSSYNEQFF. The DNA of the CDR3 is TGTGCCACCCGTAGCTCCTACAATGAGCAGTTCTTC. The rearrangement links TRBV19 to TRBJ2-1; D is undetermined. Germline CDR1 and CDR2: LNHDA and SQIVND (reference sequence). V was cut by 10 bases and J by 0 bases, with 7 bases left in between. This CDR3 spans 12 amino acids.

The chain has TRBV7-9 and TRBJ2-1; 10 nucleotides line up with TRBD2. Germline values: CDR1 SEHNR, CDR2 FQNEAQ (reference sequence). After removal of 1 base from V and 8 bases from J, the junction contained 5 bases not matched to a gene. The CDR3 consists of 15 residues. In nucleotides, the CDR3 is TGTGCCAGCAGCTTAGTAACTAGCGGGAATGATGAGCAGTTCTTC. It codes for CASSLVTSGNDEQFF.

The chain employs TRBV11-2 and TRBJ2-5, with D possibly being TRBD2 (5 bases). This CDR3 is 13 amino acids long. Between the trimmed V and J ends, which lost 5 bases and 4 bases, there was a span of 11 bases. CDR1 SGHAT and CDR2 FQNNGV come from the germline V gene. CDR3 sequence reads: CASSGGLGETQYF. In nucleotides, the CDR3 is TGTGCCAGCAGCGGAGGACTGGGAGAGACCCAGTACTTC. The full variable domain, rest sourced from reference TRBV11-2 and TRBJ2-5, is EAGVAQSPRYKIIEKRQSVAFWCNPISGHATLYWYQQILGQGPKLLIQFQNNGVVDDSQLPKDRFSAERLKGVDSTLKIQPAKLEDSAVYLCASSGGLGETQYFGPGTRLLVL.

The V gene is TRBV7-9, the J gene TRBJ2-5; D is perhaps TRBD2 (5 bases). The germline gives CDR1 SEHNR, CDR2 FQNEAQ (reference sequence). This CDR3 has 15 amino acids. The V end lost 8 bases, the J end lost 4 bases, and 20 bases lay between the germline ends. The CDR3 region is CASVTGGGYIETQYF. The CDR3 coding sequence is TGTGCCAGCGTCACCGGAGGCGGGTACATAGAGACCCAGTACTTC.

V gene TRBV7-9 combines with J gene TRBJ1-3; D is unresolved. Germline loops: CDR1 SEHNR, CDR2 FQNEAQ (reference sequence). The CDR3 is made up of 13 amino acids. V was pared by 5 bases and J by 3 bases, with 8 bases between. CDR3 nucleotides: TGTGCCAGCAGCCCGTCGGGTGGAAACACCATATATTTT. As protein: CASSPSGGNTIYF. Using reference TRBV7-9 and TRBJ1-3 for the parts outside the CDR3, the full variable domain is DTGVSQNPRHKITKRGQNVTFRCDPISEHNRLYWYRQTLGQGPEFLTYFQNEAQLEKSRLLSDRFSAERPKGSFSTLEIQRTEQGDSAMYLCASSPSGGNTIYFGEGSWLTVV.

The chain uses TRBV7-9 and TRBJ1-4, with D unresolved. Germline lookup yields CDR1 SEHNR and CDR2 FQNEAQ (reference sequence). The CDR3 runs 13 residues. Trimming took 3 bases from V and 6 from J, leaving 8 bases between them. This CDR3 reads CASSFDIDEKLFF. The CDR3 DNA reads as TGTGCCAGCAGCTTTGACATTGATGAAAAACTGTTTTTT.

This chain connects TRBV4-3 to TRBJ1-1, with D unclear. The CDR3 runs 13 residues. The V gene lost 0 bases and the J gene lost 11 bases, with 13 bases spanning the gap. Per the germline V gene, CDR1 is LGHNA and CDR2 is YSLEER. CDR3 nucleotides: TGCGCCAGCAGCCAAGATCGTTCGGGAGTGGCTTTCTTT. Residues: CASSQDRSGVAFF.

The CDR3 spells CAINRLAGVDTQYF. In DNA, the CDR3 is TGTGCCATCAACCGACTAGCGGGAGTGGATACGCAGTATTTT. This rearrangement joins TRBV10-3 to TRBJ2-3; the match to TRBD2 covers 12 bases. The V gene's germline CDR1 is ENHRY and CDR2 SYGVKD. V lost 7 bases and J lost 6; bases outside the gene matches: 5. The CDR3 is 14 residues long.

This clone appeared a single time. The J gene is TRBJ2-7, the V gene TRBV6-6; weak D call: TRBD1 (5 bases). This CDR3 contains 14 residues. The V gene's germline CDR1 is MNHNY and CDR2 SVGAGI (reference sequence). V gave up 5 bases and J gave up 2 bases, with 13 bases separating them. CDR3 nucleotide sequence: TGTGCCAGCAGTCCAGCCTGGGGCCCCTACGAGCAGTACTTC. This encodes CASSPAWGPYEQYF.

The CDR3, as DNA: TGTGCCAGCAGCTTGAGCCTGGGCTATCAGCCCCAGCATTTT. This gives the protein CASSLSLGYQPQHF. This chain links TRBV5-5 with TRBJ1-5, with unresolved D. V was pared by 1 base and J by 5 bases, with 10 bases between. The germline CDR1 and CDR2 sequences are SGHKS and YYEKEE (reference sequence). The CDR3 sequence is 14 residues long.

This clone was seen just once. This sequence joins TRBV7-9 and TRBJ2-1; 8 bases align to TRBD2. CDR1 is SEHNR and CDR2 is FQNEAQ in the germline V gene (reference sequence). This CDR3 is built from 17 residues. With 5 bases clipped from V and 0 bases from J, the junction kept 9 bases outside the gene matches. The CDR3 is CASSPKGGGSSYNEQFF. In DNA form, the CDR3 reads TGTGCCAGCAGCCCAAAGGGCGGGGGGAGCTCCTACAATGAGCAGTTCTTC.

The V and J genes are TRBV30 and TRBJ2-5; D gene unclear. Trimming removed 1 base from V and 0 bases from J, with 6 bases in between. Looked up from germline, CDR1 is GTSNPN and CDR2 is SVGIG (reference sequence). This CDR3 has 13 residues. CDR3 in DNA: TGTGCCTGGAGTGGTGGCAACCAAGAGACCCAGTACTTC. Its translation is CAWSGGNQETQYF.

In DNA, the CDR3 is TGTGCCAGCAGCCAATCATGGGGCGTTCTCAATGAGCAGTTCTTC. It translates to CASSQSWGVLNEQFF. The V and J genes are TRBV5-4 and TRBJ2-1; D perhaps matches TRBD1 (5 bases). This CDR3 has 15 residues. Trimming took off 4 bases at V and 6 bases at J, with 17 bases between the two ends. CDR1 and CDR2 from the germline V gene are SGHNT and YYREEE (reference sequence).

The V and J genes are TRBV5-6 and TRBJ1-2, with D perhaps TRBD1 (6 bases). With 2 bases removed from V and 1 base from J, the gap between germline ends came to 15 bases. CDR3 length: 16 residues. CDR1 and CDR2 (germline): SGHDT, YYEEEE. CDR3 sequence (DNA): TGTGCCAGCAGCTTAGGGATAACAGGGATTAACTATGGCTACACCTTC. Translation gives CASSLGITGINYGYTF.

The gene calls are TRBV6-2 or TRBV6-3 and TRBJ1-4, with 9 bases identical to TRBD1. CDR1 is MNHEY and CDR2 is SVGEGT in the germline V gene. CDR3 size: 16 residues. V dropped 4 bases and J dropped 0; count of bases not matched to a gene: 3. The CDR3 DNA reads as TGTGCCAGCAGTTGGGACAGGGTGGCAACTAATGAAAAACTGTTTTTT. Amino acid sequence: CASSWDRVATNEKLFF.

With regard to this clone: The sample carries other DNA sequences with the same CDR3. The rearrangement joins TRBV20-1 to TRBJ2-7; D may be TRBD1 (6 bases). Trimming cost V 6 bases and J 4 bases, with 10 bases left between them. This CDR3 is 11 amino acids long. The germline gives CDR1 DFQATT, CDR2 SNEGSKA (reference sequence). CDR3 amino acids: CSARQGYEQYF. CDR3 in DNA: TGCAGTGCCCGTCAGGGGTACGAGCAGTACTTC.

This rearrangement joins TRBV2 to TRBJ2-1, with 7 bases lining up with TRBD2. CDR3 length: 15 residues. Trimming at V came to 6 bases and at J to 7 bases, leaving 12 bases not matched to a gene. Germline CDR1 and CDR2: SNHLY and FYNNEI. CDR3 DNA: TGTGCCAGCAGCCCGCCAGCGGGATTCGTGAATGAGCAGTTCTTC. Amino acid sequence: CASSPPAGFVNEQFF. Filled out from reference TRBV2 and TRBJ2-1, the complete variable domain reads EPEVTQTPSHQVTQMGQEVILRCVPISNHLYFYWYRQILGQKVEFLVSFYNNEISEKSEIFDDQFSVERPDGSNFTLKIRSTKLEDSAMYFCASSPPAGFVNEQFFGPGTRLTVL.